The entry below gives a single T cell receptor beta chain sequence along with its context. As yet, its antigen is unknown. This record belongs to a study of T cell responses to AZD1222 COVID-19 vaccine. General observations from the study: Spike-spanning, vaccine-associated CD4 TCRs were dominant at 160-218 and 743-854. Repertoires were obtained solely post-peak T cell response. Among the donors, most were white British and more were female, and clonal diversity was possibly underestimated.

Clones were sequenced by immunoSEQ multiplex PCR, and TCRdb holds only the in-frame ones, with some missing. Here the sample spans about 97,000 clones, 70% to 90% being singletons. Germline lookup yields CDR1 WSHSY and CDR2 SAAADI. The length of the CDR3 is 12 residues. With V trimmed by 10 bases and J by 11 bases, 11 bases remained unmatched. The chain has TRBV10-2 and TRBJ2-3; 8 nucleotides line up with TRBD2. The source material was peripheral blood, sampled on day 0 of AZD1222 vaccination. The receptor was isolated from an adult in good health. This chain's CDR3 is CATLGGAPWQYF. Written as DNA, the CDR3 is TGCGCCACTCTCGGGGGGGCCCCCTGGCAGTATTTT.